This TCR beta chain was profiled in a study of graft-versus-host responses after intestinal transplantation. CDR3 length: 15 residues. Germline V gene data show CDR1 as MGHRA and CDR2 as YSYEKL. Losses at the gene ends were 1 base for V and 6 bases for J; bases not matched to a gene: 7. This table comes from immunoSEQ multiplex PCR, and its TCRdb copy is limited to in-frame clones, with some not included. Found here are fewer than 60,000 clones, roughly 83% of them singletons; the top ten hold 0.45% to 0.55%. Worth noting for this clone: What it binds is not known.

The sequence derives from a human donor who was the organ donor for an intestinal transplant. Here the sequenced sample was unstimulated CD4+ T cells sorted from spleen or lymph node cells, taken before transplant. The chain joins TRBV4-1 to TRBJ2-5, with 8 bases aligning to TRBD2. In DNA, the CDR3 is TGCGCCAGCAGCCAAGTTTCCGGGGGGGCAAAGACCCAGTACTTC. Protein: CASSQVSGGAKTQYF.